Following are 7 T cell receptor beta chains from one sample sequenced in a study of human T cells and chemical hapten exposure. As for time point: patch test 2, 6 weeks after DPC sensitization. Treatment specified: therapeutic diphenylcyclopropenone sensitization with weekly scalp DPC. In TCRdb, the RACE reads were re-called with MiXCR into one record per CDR3 protein. The data hold about 50,000 distinct CDR3 sequences, with 9.5% to 10% observed a single time. The sequenced sample was whole blood, obtained in connection with sensitization to the hapten diphenylcyclopropenone (DPC). These receptors came from a woman between 45 and 65 years old with alopecia areata. Some clones in this sample may be carry-over from other donors' samples.

The V gene is TRBV18, the J gene TRBJ2-2; a weak D match, TRBD1 (5 bases). Between the trimmed V and J ends, which lost 3 bases and 2 bases, there was a span of 10 bases. CDR3 length: 15 residues. CDR1 and CDR2 (germline): KGHSH, LQKENI. This chain's CDR3 is CASSPRQGNTGELFF. CDR3 in DNA: TGTGCCAGCTCACCGCGGCAGGGTAACACCGGGGAGCTGTTTTTT.

This clonotype was counted between two and nine times. The chain is built from TRBV25-1 and TRBJ1-2, with TRBD1 matching 7 bases. V shed 4 bases, J shed 4 bases, and the junction held 6 bases outside the gene matches. The CDR3 runs to 14 residues. Germline values: CDR1 MGHDK, CDR2 SYGVNS. The CDR3 nucleotides read TGTGCCAGCAGTGGCTCTGGACAGGCCTATGGCTACACCTTC. It codes for CASSGSGQAYGYTF.

This clonotype was seen only a few times. V gene TRBV7-9 combines with J gene TRBJ2-7; no definite D call. CDR3 length: 15 residues. Looked up from germline, CDR1 is SEHNR and CDR2 is FQNEAQ (reference sequence). Trimming pared 5 bases from V and 0 bases from J, leaving 14 bases between. Written as DNA, the CDR3 is TGTGCCAGCAGCCCAATGGACGCCAGCTCCTACGAGCAGTACTTC. As protein: CASSPMDASSYEQYF.

In this sample, this clonotype turned up many times. V and J are TRBV18 and TRBJ1-5; D remains unclear. The germline V gene has CDR1 KGHSH and CDR2 LQKENI. V gave up 4 bases and J gave up 9 bases, with 13 bases separating them. CDR3 size: 13 residues. The CDR3 DNA follows: TGTGCCAGCTCACTAGGAGCCGAGCGGCCCCAGCATTTT. This gives the protein CASSLGAERPQHF.

This clonotype was detected only a few times. V and J are TRBV7-2 and TRBJ2-7; 9 positions match TRBD2. The germline gives CDR1 SGHTA, CDR2 FQGNSA. The CDR3 runs 15 residues. The J segment lost 3 bases and the V segment lost 1 base, leaving 4 bases of the junction unmatched. In DNA form, the CDR3 reads TGTGCCAGCAGCTTAGTCTCTAGCGGGGACTACGAGCAGTACTTC. Amino acid sequence: CASSLVSSGDYEQYF.

This clonotype was observed a few times. The rearrangement links TRBV18 to TRBJ2-5; D gene uncertain. In germline, CDR1 is KGHSH, CDR2 LQKENI. This CDR3 contains 13 residues. The V gene lost 3 bases and the J gene lost 0 bases, with 5 bases spanning the gap. CDR3 nucleotide sequence: TGTGCCAGCTCACCTTGGCACCAAGAGACCCAGTACTTC. As protein: CASSPWHQETQYF.

This rearrangement joins TRBV12-3 or TRBV12-4 to TRBJ2-2; D unresolved. The CDR3 totals 14 residues. Trimming removed 6 bases from V and 3 bases from J, with 11 bases in between. This chain's CDR3 is CASRKAPDTGELFF. For the CDR3, the DNA is TGTGCCAGCAGAAAGGCCCCCGACACCGGGGAGCTGTTTTTT.